Listed here are 17 T cell receptor beta chains from one sample, sequenced in a study of T cell repertoires in cytomegalovirus infection. TCRdb recomputed calls from the reads with MiXCR, one row per CDR3 protein. The data contain about 680,000 distinct CDR3 sequences, roughly 24% of them singletons. The specimen sequenced was CD8+ T cells from PBMCs. These receptors were taken from a human donor in good health (CMV status not recorded). Some clones in this sample may be carry-over from other donors' samples.

This clonotype was observed many times. The V call is TRBV2, the J call TRBJ2-2; 8 positions agree with TRBD1. With V trimmed by 8 bases and J by 15 bases, 11 bases remained unmatched. The germline gives CDR1 SNHLY, CDR2 FYNNEI. The CDR3 loop spans 12 amino acids. The CDR3 nucleotides read TGTGCCAGCGGCGGTTTACAGGGGGTCTTGTTTTTT. This encodes CASGGLQGVLFF.

J is TRBJ1-1 and V is TRBV5-6; D uncertain. Trimming cost V 2 bases and J 12 bases, with 14 bases left between them. Germline CDR1 and CDR2: SGHDT and YYEEEE. CDR3 length: 12 residues. The CDR3: CASSFDRIVTFF. CDR3 sequence (DNA): TGTGCCAGCAGCTTTGACCGCATAGTGACTTTCTTT.

The rearrangement links TRBV12-3 or TRBV12-4 to TRBJ2-7; TRBD2 matches 7 bases. The CDR3 totals 14 residues. V lost 5 bases to trimming and J lost 2 bases; unmatched junction nucleotides: 6. CDR3 nucleotide sequence: TGTGCCAGCAGTCCAGACGGACTAGCCTACGAGCAGTACTTC. Amino acid sequence: CASSPDGLAYEQYF.

A few counts support this clonotype. The chain employs TRBV6-1 and TRBJ2-7, with D perhaps matching TRBD1 or TRBD2 (5 bases each). This CDR3 contains 15 residues. Trimming shortened V by 1 base and J by 2 bases, and 12 bases separated the two germline ends. Germline V gene lookup returns CDR1 MNHNS and CDR2 SASEGT. The CDR3 here is CASSEVEGTPYEQYF. For the CDR3, the DNA is TGTGCCAGCAGTGAAGTAGAAGGGACCCCCTACGAGCAGTACTTC.

The chain combines TRBV10-2 with TRBJ1-1; 7 positions agree with TRBD1. Germline V CDR1 and CDR2: WSHSY, SAAADI. V lost 2 bases, J lost 11 bases, and 2 bases stayed unmatched. The CDR3 contains 11 residues. CDR3 region: CASSEGTAAFF. The DNA for the CDR3 is TGCGCCAGCAGTGAGGGGACAGCCGCTTTCTTT.

This clonotype was counted between two and nine times. This chain uses TRBV9 with TRBJ1-1; D ambiguous. The CDR3 is 18 amino acids. Germline V CDR1 and CDR2: SGDLS, YYNGEE. V was pared by 4 bases and J by 5 bases, with 27 bases between. CDR3 in amino acids: CASSPGSWPGALRTEAFF. The CDR3 DNA is TGTGCCAGCAGCCCCGGATCCTGGCCAGGAGCCTTGAGGACTGAAGCTTTCTTT.

V gene TRBV12-3 or TRBV12-4 combines with J gene TRBJ2-4; D call uncertain. V lost 6 bases and J 8 bases, leaving 14 bases between the germline ends. The CDR3 loop spans 13 amino acids. CDR3: CASSPGLLDIQYF. The DNA of the CDR3 is TGTGCCAGCAGCCCGGGCCTGCTGGACATTCAGTACTTC.

This clonotype was observed a few times. The chain has TRBV28 and TRBJ2-5, with TRBD2 matching 10 bases. CDR1 and CDR2 from the germline V gene are MDHEN and SYDVKM. With V trimmed by 6 bases and J by 1 base, 8 bases remained unmatched. This CDR3 is built from 16 residues. The CDR3 protein is CASSQVAGGLQETQYF. The CDR3, as DNA: TGTGCCAGCAGCCAAGTAGCGGGGGGCCTCCAAGAGACCCAGTACTTC.

V is TRBV28 and J is TRBJ2-1; D gene unclear. V dropped 0 bases and J dropped 5 bases, with 8 bases sitting between them. Germline CDR1 is MDHEN and CDR2 is SYDVKM. The CDR3 spans 14 residues. The CDR3 region is CASSLWSDHNEQFF. The CDR3 DNA reads as TGTGCCAGCAGTTTATGGTCAGATCACAATGAGCAGTTCTTC.

This clonotype came up a few times. This chain uses TRBV28 with TRBJ2-5; 12 bases map to TRBD2. The CDR3 is made up of 17 amino acids. CDR1 is MDHEN and CDR2 is SYDVKM in the germline V gene. V lost 6 bases and J lost 2; bases outside the gene matches: 10. The CDR3 DNA is TGTGCCAGCAGCCTGCTGACTAGCGGGGGCTATCAAGAGACCCAGTACTTC. Amino acids: CASSLLTSGGYQETQYF.

The rearrangement uses TRBV7-2 and TRBJ2-7; tentatively, D is TRBD1 (6 bases). The CDR3 is 18 amino acids. Trimming shortened V by 1 base and J by 4 bases, and 23 bases separated the two germline ends. Germline CDR1 and CDR2: SGHTA and FQGNSA. The CDR3 nucleotides read TGTGCCAGCAGCTTAGTCCCCCCCCCCCGGGACAACTTTTACGAGCAGTACTTC. Translated, it gives CASSLVPPPRDNFYEQYF.

This clonotype was recorded only once. The chain recombines TRBV6-2 or TRBV6-3 with TRBJ1-1; TRBD1 is a possible D gene (5 bases). The CDR3 is 16 amino acids. The V gene lost 2 bases and the J gene lost 1 base, with 14 bases spanning the gap. In germline, CDR1 is MNHEY, CDR2 SVGEGT. The DNA of the CDR3 is TGTGCCAGCAGTTACGGGGTGACAGATTGGAACACTGAAGCTTTCTTT. This translates into CASSYGVTDWNTEAFF.

The V call is TRBV5-1, the J call TRBJ2-1; no reliable D call. The CDR3 length is 13 residues. Trimming shortened V by 0 bases and J by 7 bases, and 8 bases separated the two germline ends. Looked up from germline, CDR1 is SGHRS and CDR2 is YFSETQ. This chain's CDR3 is CASSLDGENEQFF. The CDR3 DNA reads TGCGCCAGCAGCTTGGATGGGGAAAATGAGCAGTTCTTC.

The chain links TRBV7-9 to TRBJ1-1; D is unresolved. Per germline, CDR1 SEHNR and CDR2 FQNEAQ (reference sequence). The ends were cut back, 10 bases at V and 1 base at J, with 13 bases in the middle. The CDR3 sequence is 13 residues long. The CDR3 sequence: CAILTGKNTEAFF. Written as DNA, the CDR3 is TGTGCCATTTTGACGGGGAAGAACACTGAAGCTTTCTTT.

V is TRBV28 and J is TRBJ1-5, with D maybe TRBD1 (5 bases). Germline CDR1 is MDHEN and CDR2 is SYDVKM. The CDR3 is 15 residues long. V gave up 10 bases and J gave up 2 bases, with 18 bases separating them. The CDR3 DNA sequence: TGTGCCACCACGGACACGGGTTACGGCAATCAGCCCCAGCATTTT. As protein: CATTDTGYGNQPQHF.

As DNA, the CDR3 is TGTGCCATCAGTTGGACTAGCGGGGGGCCGGGGAACACCGGGGAGCTGTTTTTT. Protein sequence: CAISWTSGGPGNTGELFF. The chain joins TRBV10-3 to TRBJ2-2, with 14 positions matching TRBD2. CDR1 is ENHRY, CDR2 SYGVKD, per germline. V shed 5 bases and J 1 base; nucleotides not matched to a gene: 6. The CDR3 sequence is 18 residues long.

J is TRBJ1-5 and V is TRBV3-1; 8 positions match TRBD1. The CDR3 is 15 amino acids. Germline CDR1 is LGHDT and CDR2 is YNNKEL (reference sequence). J gave up 7 bases and V 5 bases, and 10 bases lay outside the gene matches. The CDR3 region is CASSKGQGARQPQHF. The CDR3 DNA sequence: TGTGCCAGCAGCAAGGGCCAGGGGGCGAGACAGCCCCAGCATTTT.